The clone carrying this T cell receptor (beta chain) has just a few counts. Antigen unknown. This sample is part of a study of identical twins. Each CDR3 protein is one row after TCRdb ran MiXCR on the 5' RACE reads. The profile shows under 900,000 distinct CDR3 sequences, approximately 18% of them singletons. The study's findings and limits: Out-of-frame TCR alpha sharing observed in monozygotic twins exceeded model estimates.

The data were also submitted as part of a second study, on T cells expressing NK-cell markers. This second report adds: Sequencing of TCR beta repertoires drew on sorted CD3+CD56+NKG2C+, CD3+CD56+NKG2C- and CD3+CD56-NKG2C+ T cells. In about 6 donors, dominant CD3+CD56+NKG2C+ clonotypes ranked among the top 10 CD8+ clonotypes.

The sequence was obtained from a woman under 30 in good health. The sequenced sample consisted of PBMCs.

The CDR3 DNA reads as TGCGCCAGCAGCTCCGAGTGGACTGCCTATGGCTACACCTTC. It codes for CASSSEWTAYGYTF. The chain links TRBV5-1 to TRBJ1-2, with D unresolved. The germline V and J ends were trimmed by 3 bases and 4 bases, with 13 bases remaining between them. The CDR3 has 14 amino acids. The germline V gene encodes CDR1 SGHRS and CDR2 YFSETQ.